These 4 T cell receptor beta chains were all obtained from the same sample, sequenced in a study of cytomegalovirus exposure and HLA in healthy donors. PCR used 60 Vbeta primers and 13 Jbeta primers. Generated by immunoSEQ multiplex PCR, the TCRdb table keeps only in-frame clones and is missing some. The data contain 200,000 to 250,000 clones, over 60% of them singletons. Sequencing was done on a sample of PBMCs. Receptor source: a young man in good health and CMV-seronegative.

The chain links TRBV7-6 to TRBJ2-2, with unresolved D. CDR1 is SGHVS, CDR2 FNYEAQ, per germline. CDR3 length: 14 amino acids. Trimming took 4 bases from V and 3 from J, leaving 9 bases between them. CDR3 DNA: TGTGCCAGCAGCTCCCCCTACTACACCGGGGAGCTGTTTTTT. Amino acids: CASSSPYYTGELFF.

The CDR3 DNA reads as TGTGCCAGCAGTTACGCGGCGGGGCCACCCAATGAGCAGTTCTTC. It yields the protein CASSYAAGPPNEQFF. The chain links TRBV6-5 to TRBJ2-1, with a tentative D call TRBD2 (6 bases). The germline V gene has CDR1 MNHEY and CDR2 SVGAGI. This CDR3 has 15 residues. V shed 2 bases and J shed 6 bases, with 14 bases lying between them.

This chain links TRBV29-1 with TRBJ1-4; 7 bases are a match to TRBD1. Germline V gene data show CDR1 as SQVTM and CDR2 as ANQGSEA. Trimming took 7 bases from V and 0 from J; bases not matched to a gene: 8. The CDR3 loop spans 15 amino acids. The CDR3: CSAEGDSATNEKLFF. In DNA form, the CDR3 reads TGCAGCGCCGAAGGGGACAGTGCAACTAATGAAAAACTGTTTTTT.

The genes are TRBV7-3 and TRBJ2-1, with a possible D match to TRBD1 (6 bases). The CDR3 length is 16 residues. Per germline, CDR1 SGHTA and CDR2 FQGTGA. V was clipped by 1 base and J by 8 bases, with 18 bases between them. The CDR3 reads CASSLMGQPSVHEQFF. As DNA, the CDR3 is TGTGCCAGCAGCTTAATGGGACAACCCTCCGTCCATGAGCAGTTCTTC.